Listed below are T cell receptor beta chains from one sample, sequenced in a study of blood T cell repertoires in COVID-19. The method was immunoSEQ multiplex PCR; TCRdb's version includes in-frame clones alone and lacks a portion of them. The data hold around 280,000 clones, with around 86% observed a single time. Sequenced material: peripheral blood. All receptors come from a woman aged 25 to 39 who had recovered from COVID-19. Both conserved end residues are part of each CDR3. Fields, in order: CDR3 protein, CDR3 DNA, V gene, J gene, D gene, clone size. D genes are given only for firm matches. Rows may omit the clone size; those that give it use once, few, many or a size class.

CDR3: CATSDALEVSGELFF
DNA: TGTGCCACCAGTGATGCCTTGGAGGTATCCGGGGAGCTGTTTTTT
V: TRBV24-1
J: TRBJ2-2
D: .
size: .

CDR3: CASSLGGGYTF
DNA: TGTGCCAGCAGTTTAGGGGGCGGCTACACCTTC
V: TRBV28
J: TRBJ1-2
D: .
size: few

CDR3: CASSEGTGKPYEQYF
DNA: TGTGCCAGCAGCGAGGGGACAGGGAAACCCTACGAGCAGTACTTC
V: TRBV9
J: TRBJ2-7
D: TRBD1
size: .

CDR3: CASSDEASGIQETQYF
DNA: TGTGCCAGCAGTGATGAGGCTAGCGGGATTCAAGAGACCCAGTACTTC
V: TRBV2
J: TRBJ2-5
D: TRBD2
size: .

CDR3: CASRATGVKTEAFF
DNA: TGTGCCAGCAGGGCTACAGGGGTGAAAACTGAAGCTTTCTTT
V: TRBV6-6
J: TRBJ1-1
D: TRBD1
size: few

CDR3: CATGTASYEQYF
DNA: TGTGCCACCGGGACAGCTTCCTACGAGCAGTACTTC
V: TRBV19
J: TRBJ2-7
D: TRBD1
size: .

CDR3: CASSASVQRSEQFF
DNA: TGTGCCAGCAGTGCCTCTGTGCAGAGGAGTGAGCAGTTCTTC
V: TRBV25-1
J: TRBJ2-1
D: .
size: .

CDR3: CASSLGRLSAETQYF
DNA: TGCGCCAGCAGCCTGGGGAGACTAAGCGCCGAGACCCAGTACTTC
V: TRBV5-1
J: TRBJ2-5
D: .
size: .

CDR3: CASSPRGQARSSVLTF
DNA: TGTGCCAGCAGTCCCCGAGGACAGGCTCGAAGCAGTGTCCTGACTTTC
V: TRBV28
J: TRBJ2-6
D: TRBD1
size: .

CDR3: CASSPRTGNEQYF
DNA: TGTGCCAGCAGCCCCAGGACAGGGAACGAGCAGTACTTC
V: TRBV5-4
J: TRBJ2-7
D: TRBD1
size: .

CDR3: CASSTRDRGLLNEQYF
DNA: TGTGCCAGCAGCACCCGGGACAGGGGTCTCCTGAACGAGCAGTACTTC
V: TRBV13
J: TRBJ2-7
D: TRBD1
size: .

CDR3: CASSLNGRTGNTIYF
DNA: TGTGCCAGCAGTTTAAACGGGAGAACTGGAAACACCATATATTTT
V: TRBV28
J: TRBJ1-3
D: .
size: .

CDR3: CASSSPGGLGIYNEQFF
DNA: TGTGCCAGCAGCTCTCCGGGAGGGCTAGGGATCTACAATGAGCAGTTCTTC
V: TRBV5-4
J: TRBJ2-1
D: TRBD2
size: once

CDR3: CASSSIGTSGPYEQYF
DNA: TGTGCCAGCAGCTCTATCGGGACTAGCGGACCCTACGAGCAGTACTTC
V: TRBV28
J: TRBJ2-7
D: TRBD2
size: .

CDR3: CASSDRFSNQPQHF
DNA: TGTGCCAGCAGTGACAGGTTTAGCAATCAGCCCCAGCATTTT
V: TRBV27
J: TRBJ1-5
D: .
size: .

CDR3: CAGEVTGIGSSPLHF
DNA: TGTGCCGGAGAGGTAACAGGGATTGGGAGTTCACCCCTCCACTTT
V: TRBV7-3
J: TRBJ1-6
D: .
size: few

CDR3: CASSSRGEQYF
DNA: TGTGCCAGCAGCTCCCGCGGGGAGCAGTACTTC
V: TRBV7-9
J: TRBJ2-7
D: .
size: .

CDR3: CASSYSVASADTQYF
DNA: TGTGCCAGCAGTTACTCGGTGGCTAGCGCGGATACGCAGTATTTT
V: TRBV6-2/TRBV6-3
J: TRBJ2-3
D: .
size: .

CDR3: CASSQERRSQETQYF
DNA: TGCGCCAGCAGCCAAGAACGGCGGAGCCAAGAGACCCAGTACTTC
V: TRBV4-1
J: TRBJ2-5
D: .
size: .

CDR3: CASSHTMSNEKLFF
DNA: TGTGCCAGCAGTCATACAATGTCCAATGAAAAACTGTTTTTT
V: TRBV7-9
J: TRBJ1-4
D: .
size: .

CDR3: CAWSGGLGTEAFF
DNA: TGTGCCTGGAGTGGGGGGCTTGGCACTGAAGCTTTCTTT
V: TRBV30
J: TRBJ1-1
D: .
size: .

CDR3: CASSRTSGQNEQFF
DNA: TGTGCCAGCTCACGGACTAGCGGGCAAAATGAGCAGTTCTTC
V: TRBV18
J: TRBJ2-1
D: TRBD2
size: .

CDR3: CASSSRQGTYSPLHF
DNA: TGCGCCAGCAGCTCCCGACAGGGAACGTATTCACCCCTCCACTTT
V: TRBV5-1
J: TRBJ1-6
D: TRBD1
size: .

CDR3: CASSLDRSGRTDTQYF
DNA: TGTGCCAGCAGCTTAGATCGCAGCGGGAGAACAGATACGCAGTATTTT
V: TRBV11-2
J: TRBJ2-3
D: TRBD2
size: .

CDR3: CASSEPGIYEQYF
DNA: TGTGCCAGCAGTGAACCAGGGATCTACGAGCAGTACTTC
V: TRBV2
J: TRBJ2-7
D: .
size: .

CDR3: CASSLMSGRGTDTQYF
DNA: TGTGCCAGCAGCTTAATGAGCGGAAGAGGCACAGATACGCAGTATTTT
V: TRBV11-3
J: TRBJ2-3
D: .
size: .

CDR3: CASSKGTIGNYNSPLHF
DNA: TGTGCCAGCAGTAAAGGGACAATAGGAAACTATAATTCACCCCTCCACTTT
V: TRBV6-1
J: TRBJ1-6
D: .
size: .

CDR3: CASSLSGYNEQFF
DNA: TGTGCCAGCAGCTTGTCGGGTTACAATGAGCAGTTCTTC
V: TRBV11-1
J: TRBJ2-1
D: .
size: .

CDR3: CASSVREGQTQYF
DNA: TGTGCCAGCTCAGTCCGGGAGGGCCAGACCCAGTACTTC
V: TRBV5-5
J: TRBJ2-5
D: TRBD2
size: .

CDR3: CASSLDPAGGVELFF
DNA: TGTGCCAGCAGCCTCGACCCTGCCGGGGGGGTGGAGCTGTTTTTT
V: TRBV7-2
J: TRBJ2-2
D: TRBD2
size: once

CDR3: CASSFSGGWGTEAFF
DNA: TGTGCCAGCAGTTTCTCAGGGGGCTGGGGCACTGAAGCTTTCTTT
V: TRBV28
J: TRBJ1-1
D: TRBD1
size: .

CDR3: CASSLRGDGYTF
DNA: TGTGCCAGTAGCCTCAGGGGGGATGGCTACACCTTC
V: TRBV19
J: TRBJ1-2
D: TRBD1
size: .

CDR3: CASSFLQGETQYF
DNA: TGTGCCAGCAGCTTTCTTCAGGGGGAGACCCAGTACTTC
V: TRBV7-3
J: TRBJ2-5
D: .
size: .

CDR3: CASSFAGGPDGELFF
DNA: TGTGCCAGCAGCTTTGCGGGAGGGCCCGACGGGGAGCTGTTTTTT
V: TRBV11-3
J: TRBJ2-2
D: TRBD2
size: .

CDR3: CASSQLAGGPKTQYF
DNA: TGCGCCAGCAGCCAACTCGCGGGAGGGCCAAAGACCCAGTACTTC
V: TRBV4-1
J: TRBJ2-5
D: TRBD2
size: .

CDR3: CASSQAGSGSSYEQYF
DNA: TGTGCCAGCAGCCAAGCTGGTAGCGGGAGCTCCTACGAGCAGTACTTC
V: TRBV3-1/TRBV3-2
J: TRBJ2-7
D: TRBD2
size: .

CDR3: CASSELAGGHYTGELFF
DNA: TGTGCCAGCAGTGAACTAGCGGGGGGCCATTACACCGGGGAGCTGTTTTTT
V: TRBV25-1
J: TRBJ2-2
D: TRBD2
size: .

CDR3: CASSGGHTPTEAFF
DNA: TGCGCCAGCAGCGGGGGACACACTCCCACTGAAGCTTTCTTT
V: TRBV5-1
J: TRBJ1-1
D: .
size: .

CDR3: CASRSGDEQYF
DNA: TGTGCCAGCAGGTCAGGGGACGAGCAGTACTTC
V: TRBV7-6
J: TRBJ2-7
D: .
size: .

CDR3: CASSLQGDNSPLHF
DNA: TGCGCCAGCAGCTTACAGGGGGATAATTCACCCCTCCACTTT
V: TRBV5-1
J: TRBJ1-6
D: TRBD1
size: .

CDR3: CASSLALAGWADTQYF
DNA: TGTGCCAGCAGCTTAGCGCTAGCGGGATGGGCGGATACGCAGTATTTT
V: TRBV7-9
J: TRBJ2-3
D: TRBD2
size: .

CDR3: CASSITGMGTEAFF
DNA: TGTGCCAGTAGTATTACAGGGATGGGCACTGAAGCTTTCTTT
V: TRBV19
J: TRBJ1-1
D: .
size: .

CDR3: CASSIGPPGVDNYGYTF
DNA: TGTGCCAGCAGCATTGGGCCACCAGGGGTCGATAACTATGGCTACACCTTC
V: TRBV11-2
J: TRBJ1-2
D: .
size: .

CDR3: CASSLQGLSRGYTF
DNA: TGCGCCAGCAGCTTGCAGGGGTTGAGTCGTGGCTACACCTTC
V: TRBV5-1
J: TRBJ1-2
D: .
size: .

CDR3: CASSLETPRDTGELFF
DNA: TGCGCCAGCAGCTTGGAGACGCCCAGGGACACCGGGGAGCTGTTTTTT
V: TRBV5-1
J: TRBJ2-2
D: .
size: .

CDR3: CASSLEVARYYEQYF
DNA: TGTGCCAGCAGCTTAGAAGTAGCCCGTTACTACGAGCAGTACTTC
V: TRBV7-2
J: TRBJ2-7
D: .
size: few

CDR3: CAIRPGTSPHGELFF
DNA: TGTGCCATCAGGCCCGGGACTAGTCCCCACGGGGAGCTGTTTTTT
V: TRBV10-3
J: TRBJ2-2
D: TRBD2
size: .

CDR3: CASSLAGGTEAFF
DNA: TGTGCCAGCAGTTTAGCGGGGGGGACTGAAGCTTTCTTT
V: TRBV12-3/TRBV12-4
J: TRBJ1-1
D: .
size: .

CDR3: CASSQDGSGYTF
DNA: TGTGCCAGCAGCCAAGACGGGTCTGGCTACACCTTC
V: TRBV4-2
J: TRBJ1-2
D: .
size: .

CDR3: CASSPLLGEQFF
DNA: TGTGCCAGCTCACCATTACTAGGTGAGCAGTTCTTC
V: TRBV18
J: TRBJ2-1
D: .
size: .

CDR3: CASSQARRTGSGHEQYF
DNA: TGTGCCAGCAGCCAAGCGCGACGGACAGGGAGTGGTCACGAGCAGTACTTC
V: TRBV3-1/TRBV3-2
J: TRBJ2-7
D: TRBD1
size: .

CDR3: CAIGTASTDTQYF
DNA: TGTGCCATTGGGACAGCTAGCACAGATACGCAGTATTTT
V: TRBV10-3
J: TRBJ2-3
D: TRBD1
size: .

CDR3: CASSEWGGGQETQYF
DNA: TGTGCCAGCAGTGAGTGGGGTGGGGGGCAAGAGACCCAGTACTTC
V: TRBV2
J: TRBJ2-5
D: .
size: once